The next 9 T cell receptor beta chains were all read from a single sample in a study of blood T cell repertoires in COVID-19. Sequencing used immunoSEQ multiplex PCR; TCRdb keeps in-frame clones, though not all of them. The data show around 140,000 clones, under 85% seen once. Sequenced material: peripheral blood. The receptor source for this set is a human donor in a cohort sampled during active COVID-19.

The chain carries TRBV2 and TRBJ2-5; 11 bases fit TRBD2. This CDR3 has 14 amino acids. Germline V lookup: CDR1 SNHLY, CDR2 FYNNEI. J lost 3 bases, V lost 4 bases, and 1 base had no gene match. The CDR3 bases are TGTGCCAGCAGTGGGGGACTAGCGGAAGAGACCCAGTACTTC. Translation: CASSGGLAEETQYF.

This clone has just one count. The same CDR3 is also encoded by other DNA sequences in this sample. The V gene is TRBV3-1 (or the pseudogene TRBV3-2), the J gene TRBJ2-7; possibly TRBD2 for D (7 bases). This CDR3 contains 13 residues. Trimming left V 1 base short and J 7 bases short, with 11 bases between. Germline V gives CDR1 LGHDT, CDR2 YNNKEL (reference sequence). In DNA, the CDR3 is TGTGCCAGCAGCCAAGCCAGGGGAGGGGAGCAGTACTTC. Translated: CASSQARGGEQYF.

The V and J genes are TRBV7-2 and TRBJ1-1, with TRBD1 as a possible D gene (6 bases). Germline CDR1 reads SGHTA; CDR2 reads FQGNSA. The CDR3 length is 15 residues. The V end was cut by 5 bases, the J end by 1 base, with 14 bases between. CDR3 loop: CASSGGMWKNTEAFF. The CDR3 region has the DNA TGTGCCAGCAGCGGGGGCATGTGGAAGAACACTGAAGCTTTCTTT.

The rearrangement links TRBV5-1 to TRBJ2-2; tentative D call: TRBD2 (6 bases). The CDR3 runs to 14 residues. The V gene lost 8 bases and the J gene lost 0 bases, with 11 bases spanning the gap. Looked up from germline, CDR1 is SGHRS and CDR2 is YFSETQ. The CDR3: CASGRDSNTGELFF. DNA of the CDR3: TGCGCCAGTGGCAGGGACTCGAACACCGGGGAGCTGTTTTTT.

The rearrangement joins TRBV6-6 to TRBJ1-2; 8 bases match TRBD1. With 5 bases clipped from V and 8 bases from J, the junction kept 10 bases outside the gene matches. The CDR3 contains 14 residues. The germline V gene has CDR1 MNHNY and CDR2 SVGAGI (reference sequence). The CDR3 DNA is TGTGCCAGCAGTCACCAGGGGGCTGGGGCGGGCTACACCTTC. This gives the protein CASSHQGAGAGYTF.

The V call is TRBV2, the J call TRBJ2-3; tentatively, D is TRBD1 (5 bases). Germline CDR1 reads SNHLY; CDR2 reads FYNNEI. Trimming removed 5 bases at V and 1 base at J, with 13 bases between. The CDR3 has 15 residues. As DNA, the CDR3 is TGTGCCAGCAGTCTCGACAGTCCCGGCACAGATACGCAGTATTTT. Translated: CASSLDSPGTDTQYF.

The chain combines TRBV5-1 with TRBJ1-3, with TRBD1 matching over 9 bases. CDR1 and CDR2 (germline): SGHRS, YFSETQ. J lost 0 bases, V lost 0 bases, and 4 bases had no gene match. This CDR3 spans 17 amino acids. The CDR3, as DNA: TGCGCCAGCAGCTTGGTGGACAGGGGATTCTCTGGAAACACCATATATTTT. Translation gives CASSLVDRGFSGNTIYF. The complete variable domain, with remaining parts taken from reference TRBV5-1 and TRBJ1-3, reads KAGVTQTPRYLIKTRGQQVTLSCSPISGHRSVSWYQQTPGQGLQFLFEYFSETQRNKGNFPGRFSGRQFSNSRSEMNVSTLELGDSALYLCASSLVDRGFSGNTIYFGEGSWLTVV.

The chain joins TRBV7-2 to TRBJ1-5; the D gene is possibly TRBD1 (5 bases). V shed 1 base and J shed 5 bases, with 12 bases lying between them. CDR1 and CDR2 (germline): SGHTA, FQGNSA. This CDR3 has 15 residues. The CDR3 here is CASSLGGRSDQPQHF. The CDR3, as DNA: TGTGCCAGCAGCTTAGGGGGGAGGTCCGATCAGCCCCAGCATTTT.

The table lists this clone with a count of one. V is TRBV27 and J is TRBJ1-1; tentative D call: TRBD1 (6 bases). Germline V gene data show CDR1 as MNHEY and CDR2 as SMNVEV (reference sequence). This CDR3 spans 14 amino acids. V lost 5 bases and J lost 1, with 11 bases in between. In nucleotides, the CDR3 is TGTGCCAGCAGTAGACTGACAGGGAACACTGAAGCTTTCTTT. Protein product: CASSRLTGNTEAFF.